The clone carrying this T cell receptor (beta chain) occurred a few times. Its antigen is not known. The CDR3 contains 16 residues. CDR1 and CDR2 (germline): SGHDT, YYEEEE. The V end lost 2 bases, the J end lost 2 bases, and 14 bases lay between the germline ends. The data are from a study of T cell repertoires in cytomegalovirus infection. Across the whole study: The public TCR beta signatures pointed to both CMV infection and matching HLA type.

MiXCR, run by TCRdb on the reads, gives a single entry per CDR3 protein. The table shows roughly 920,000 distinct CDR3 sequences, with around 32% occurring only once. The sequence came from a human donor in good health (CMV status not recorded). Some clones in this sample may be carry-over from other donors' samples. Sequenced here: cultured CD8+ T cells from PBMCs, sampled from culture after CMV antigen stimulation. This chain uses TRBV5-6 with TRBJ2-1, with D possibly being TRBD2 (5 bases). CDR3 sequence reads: CASSFPLTRPYNEQFF. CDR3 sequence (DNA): TGTGCCAGCAGCTTCCCCCTCACTAGACCCTACAATGAGCAGTTCTTC.